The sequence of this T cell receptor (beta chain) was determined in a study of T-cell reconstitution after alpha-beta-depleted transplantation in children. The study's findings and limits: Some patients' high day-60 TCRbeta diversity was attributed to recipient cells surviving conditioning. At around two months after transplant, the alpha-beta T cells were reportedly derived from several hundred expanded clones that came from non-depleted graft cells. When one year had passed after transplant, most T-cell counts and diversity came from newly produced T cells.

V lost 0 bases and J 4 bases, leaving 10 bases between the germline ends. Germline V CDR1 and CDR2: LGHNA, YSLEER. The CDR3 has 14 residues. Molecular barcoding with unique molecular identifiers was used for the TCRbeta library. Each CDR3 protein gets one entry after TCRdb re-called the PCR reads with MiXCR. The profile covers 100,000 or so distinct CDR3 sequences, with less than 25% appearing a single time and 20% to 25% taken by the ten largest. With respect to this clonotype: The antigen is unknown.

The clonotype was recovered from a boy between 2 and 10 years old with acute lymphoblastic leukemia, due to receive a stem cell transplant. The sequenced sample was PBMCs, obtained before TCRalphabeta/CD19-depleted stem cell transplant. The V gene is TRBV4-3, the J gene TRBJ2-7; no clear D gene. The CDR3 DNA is TGCGCCAGCAGCCAAGAAGTGTTGAGGTACGAGCAGTACTTC. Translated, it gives CASSQEVLRYEQYF.